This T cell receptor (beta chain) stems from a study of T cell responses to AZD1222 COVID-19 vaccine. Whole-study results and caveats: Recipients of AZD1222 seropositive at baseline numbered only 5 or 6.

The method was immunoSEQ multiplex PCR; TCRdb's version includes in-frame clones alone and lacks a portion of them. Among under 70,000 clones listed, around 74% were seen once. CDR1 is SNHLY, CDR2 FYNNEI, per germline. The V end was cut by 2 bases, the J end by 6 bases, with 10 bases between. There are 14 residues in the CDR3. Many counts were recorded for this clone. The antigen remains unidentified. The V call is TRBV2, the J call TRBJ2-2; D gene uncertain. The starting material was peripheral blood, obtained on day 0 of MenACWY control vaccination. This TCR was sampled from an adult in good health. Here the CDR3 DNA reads TGTGCCAGCAGTGAATTTGGCGTTCCCGGGGAGCTGTTTTTT. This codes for CASSEFGVPGELFF.